This T cell receptor (beta chain) was captured by sequencing in a study of CD8 T cells in ankylosing spondylitis. Study results and limitations: Ankylosing spondylitis blood appeared to be characterized by a TCR beta motif of 8 or 9 highly homologous variants. Significant enrichment of disease-linked clones was reportedly seen in matched ankylosing spondylitis synovial fluid.

For this clonotype: Its cognate antigen is unknown.

TCRdb processed the 5' RACE reads anew with MiXCR; each CDR3 protein has one entry. The sample records about 390,000 distinct CDR3 sequences, approximately 20% being singletons. The germline CDR1 and CDR2 sequences are SGHRS and YFSETQ. The length of the CDR3 is 11 residues. Trimming removed 2 bases from V and 4 bases from J, with 4 bases in between. The TCR comes from a male donor with ankylosing spondylitis. The chain has TRBV5-1 and TRBJ2-7; D is unclear. Sample: blood, either unsorted or a sorted T cell fraction (not recorded which). Written as DNA, the CDR3 is TGCGCCAGCAGCTTTCAATACGAGCAGTACTTC. This encodes CASSFQYEQYF.